This T cell receptor beta chain was profiled in a study of control samples from healthy donors and cancer patients. The method was immunoSEQ multiplex PCR; TCRdb's version includes in-frame clones alone and lacks a portion of them. The sample includes 100,000 to 150,000 clones, about 92% of them seen just once. Germline V lookup: CDR1 LNHDA, CDR2 SQIVND (reference sequence). V dropped 5 bases and J dropped 7 bases, with 17 bases sitting between them. This CDR3 region has 14 residues. Material: PBMCs. The chain uses TRBV19 and TRBJ1-2; TRBD1 is a possible D gene (6 bases). The clonotype comes from a man aged 45-65 years with head and neck cancer. In nucleotides, the CDR3 is TGTGCCAGTAGTTCGGAGACGATCAGGGGTGGCTACACCTTC. Amino acid sequence: CASSSETIRGGYTF. Full variable domain (rest looked up from reference TRBV19 and TRBJ1-2): DGGITQSPKYLFRKEGQNVTLSCEQNLNHDAMYWYRQDPGQGLRLIYYSQIVNDFQKGDIAEGYSVSREKKESFPLTVTSAQKNPTAFYLCASSSETIRGGYTFGSGTRLTVV.